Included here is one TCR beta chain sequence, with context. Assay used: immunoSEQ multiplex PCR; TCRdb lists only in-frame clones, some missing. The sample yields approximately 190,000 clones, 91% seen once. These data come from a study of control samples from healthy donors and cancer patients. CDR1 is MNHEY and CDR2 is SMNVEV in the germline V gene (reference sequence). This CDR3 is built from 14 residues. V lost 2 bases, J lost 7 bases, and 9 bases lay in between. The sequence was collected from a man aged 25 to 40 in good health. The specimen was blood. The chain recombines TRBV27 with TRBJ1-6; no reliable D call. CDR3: CASSLGQRNSPLHF. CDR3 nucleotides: TGTGCCAGCAGTTTAGGGCAGAGGAATTCACCCCTCCACTTT.